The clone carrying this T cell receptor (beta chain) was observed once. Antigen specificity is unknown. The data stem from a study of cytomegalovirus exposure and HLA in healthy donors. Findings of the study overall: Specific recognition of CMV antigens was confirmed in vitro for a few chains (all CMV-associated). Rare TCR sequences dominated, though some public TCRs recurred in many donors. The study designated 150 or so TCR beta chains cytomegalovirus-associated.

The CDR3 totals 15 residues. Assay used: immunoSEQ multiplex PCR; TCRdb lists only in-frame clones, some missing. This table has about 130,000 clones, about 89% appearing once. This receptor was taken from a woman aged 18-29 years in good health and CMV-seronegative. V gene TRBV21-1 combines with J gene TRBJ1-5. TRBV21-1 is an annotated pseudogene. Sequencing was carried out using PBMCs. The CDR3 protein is CASSKGFRGEQPQHF. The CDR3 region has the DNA TGTGCCAGCAGCAAAGGCTTCCGGGGGGAACAGCCCCAGCATTTT.